Each of the 11 T cell receptor beta chains below was sequenced from the same sample in a study of blood T cell repertoires in COVID-19 (dated by TCRdb to the early 2020s). Preparation of the library involved the immunoSEQ multiplex PCR assay. In its TCRdb copy, this immuneACCESS table keeps in-frame sequences only and misses some clones. Where compared with another copy, unresolved V genes explain less than half of these, and the others have no known cause. The sample profile shows more than 250,000 clones; about four fifths of them were found once. The ten largest clones capture more than 4% of the sample. The sample was PBMCs or T cells enriched from blood (not recorded which). These receptors originate from a middle-aged man who had been exposed to COVID-19.

The chain links TRBV7-8 to TRBJ2-7; D unresolved. The CDR3 length is 17 residues. Germline CDR1 SGHVS, CDR2 FQNEAQ. The V end was cut by 4 bases, the J end by 1 base, with 20 bases between. CDR3 in amino acids: CASSSLTFGVRSYEQYF. In DNA, the CDR3 is TGTGCCAGCAGCTCCCTAACTTTCGGCGTGAGGTCCTACGAGCAGTACTTC.

The V gene is TRBV10-1, the J gene TRBJ1-4, with 9 bases aligning to TRBD1. This CDR3 has 20 residues. V lost 7 bases and J lost 8; bases outside the gene matches: 26. CDR1 is WNHNN and CDR2 is SYGVQD in the germline V gene (reference sequence). The CDR3 sequence: CASNSNRGRLGILYGEKLFF. CDR3 nucleotides: TGCGCCAGCAATTCTAACAGGGGGCGGCTAGGTATACTATATGGGGAAAAACTGTTTTTT.

The chain carries TRBV12-3 or TRBV12-4 and TRBJ1-1; a possible D gene is TRBD1 (6 bases). V lost 5 bases and J 4 bases, leaving 11 bases between the germline ends. This CDR3 region has 13 residues. This chain's CDR3 is CASSAQGGTEAFF. DNA for the CDR3: TGTGCCAGCAGTGCCCAAGGGGGCACTGAAGCTTTCTTT.

This clone appeared a few times. The same CDR3 is also encoded by other DNA sequences in this sample. This rearrangement joins TRBV5-4 to TRBJ2-2, with 7 nucleotides matching TRBD2. Germline CDR1 reads SGHNT; CDR2 reads YYREEE (reference sequence). V dropped 4 bases and J dropped 4; count of bases not matched to a gene: 10. There are 16 residues in the CDR3. The chain's CDR3 is CASSLGRERGTGELFF. CDR3 coding DNA: TGTGCCAGCAGCCTGGGGAGGGAGAGGGGCACCGGGGAGCTGTTTTTT.

The J gene is TRBJ2-3, the V gene TRBV30, with TRBD2 matching over 15 bases. Germline V gene data show CDR1 as GTSNPN and CDR2 as SVGIG (reference sequence). Trimming cost V 4 bases and J 2 bases; bases outside gene matches: 10. The CDR3 has 18 amino acids. For the CDR3, the DNA is TGTGCCTGGAAGAGGGGATGGACTAGCGGGAGGGCCACAGATACGCAGTATTTT. Protein: CAWKRGWTSGRATDTQYF.

V gene TRBV7-8 combines with J gene TRBJ1-1; 7 nucleotides match TRBD1. The CDR3 has 13 residues. After removal of 6 bases from V and 3 bases from J, the junction contained 4 bases not matched to a gene. Looked up from germline, CDR1 is SGHVS and CDR2 is FQNEAQ. The CDR3, as DNA: TGTGCCAGCAGAGCAGGGGGTTACACTGAAGCTTTCTTT. Translation gives CASRAGGYTEAFF.

At least ten counts were recorded for this clone. The V gene is TRBV21-1, the J gene TRBJ2-1; the table's D gene call, TRBD1, was not cross checked with the DNA. TRBV21-1 is tagged as a pseudogene. This CDR3 is 9 amino acids long. The CDR3 DNA reads as TGTGCCAGCTCAAATGAGCAGTTCTTC. Its translation is CASSNEQFF.

The chain combines TRBV6-5 with TRBJ2-2; D gene ambiguous. CDR3 length: 13 residues. Per germline, CDR1 MNHEY and CDR2 SVGAGI. V was trimmed by 4 bases and J by 4 bases, leaving 7 bases between them. The CDR3 reads CASSSRSTGELFF. The CDR3 DNA follows: TGTGCCAGCAGTTCGAGAAGCACCGGGGAGCTGTTTTTT.

This rearrangement joins TRBV21-1 to TRBJ1-4. TRBV21-1 is assigned pseudogene status. The CDR3 is made up of 13 amino acids. The CDR3 is CATLEGRLEKLFF. The CDR3 DNA sequence: TGTGCCACCCTCGAGGGCCGCTTAGAAAAACTGTTTTTT.

This clone came up once. This chain joins TRBV24-1 and TRBJ1-5; possible D gene TRBD1, 6 bases. The CDR3 length is 16 residues. Trimming removed 2 bases at V and 3 bases at J, with 13 bases between. Germline lookup yields CDR1 KGHDR and CDR2 SFDVKD. This CDR3 reads CATSDWRGGDNQPQHF. CDR3 bases: TGTGCCACCAGTGATTGGAGGGGGGGAGACAATCAGCCCCAGCATTTT.

This clone was detected once. This chain links TRBV11-1 with TRBJ2-1, with D perhaps matching TRBD2 (6 bases). Germline-derived CDR1 and CDR2 are SGHAT and FQDESV (reference sequence). Trimming took 7 bases from V and 7 from J, leaving 14 bases between them. The CDR3 has 13 amino acids. Written as DNA, the CDR3 is TGTGCCAGCACCCCCAGACTAGGGAATGAGCAGTTCTTC. Its translation is CASTPRLGNEQFF.